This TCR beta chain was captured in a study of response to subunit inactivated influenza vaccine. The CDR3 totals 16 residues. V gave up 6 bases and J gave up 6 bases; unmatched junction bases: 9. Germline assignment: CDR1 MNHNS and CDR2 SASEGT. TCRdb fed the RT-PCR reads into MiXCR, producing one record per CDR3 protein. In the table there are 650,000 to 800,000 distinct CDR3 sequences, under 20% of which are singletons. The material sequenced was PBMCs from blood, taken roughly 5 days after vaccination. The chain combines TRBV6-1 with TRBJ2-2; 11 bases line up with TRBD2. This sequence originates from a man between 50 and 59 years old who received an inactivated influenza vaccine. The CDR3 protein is CASSLGTSGSSGELFF. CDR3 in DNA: TGTGCCAGCAGCCTCGGGACTAGCGGTTCCTCCGGGGAGCTGTTTTTT.